This T cell receptor (beta chain) came from a study of OX40 agonist ivuxolimab in advanced cancers. Study conclusions and caveats: At 0.1 to 3.0 mg/kg, CD4+ and CD8+ blood T cells expanded clonally by week 6.

CDR3 length equals 17 residues. The V gene lost 1 base and the J gene lost 3 bases, with 16 bases spanning the gap. Germline loops: CDR1 LGHNA, CDR2 YNFKEQ. Remarks on this clone: What it recognizes is unknown.

Clones were sequenced by immunoSEQ multiplex PCR, and TCRdb holds only the in-frame ones, with some missing. The sample lists some 74,000 clones, 88% seen once, with about 1% in the top ten. This chain connects TRBV4-2 to TRBJ2-4; D could derive from TRBD1 or TRBD2 (5 bases each). This specimen consisted of CD4+ or CD8+ T cells sorted from blood, obtained in a trial of the OX40 agonist ivuxolimab. The TCR originated in an adult with an advanced solid tumor such as melanoma, head and neck, liver or kidney cancer. The chain's CDR3 is CASSQGQGPLGKNIQYF. For the CDR3, the DNA is TGTGCCAGCAGCCAAGGGCAGGGACCTTTGGGCAAAAACATTCAGTACTTC.